This TCR beta chain was recovered during a study of memory CD8 T cells in hepatitis C reinfection listed by TCRdb under 2017. Broadly, across the study: Of the five donors, three spontaneously resolved two consecutive HCV infections, and two cleared a primary infection but developed chronic infection after reinfection. HCV reinfection was defined as a positive HCV RNA test following two negative tests taken at least 60 days apart. In the reinfection study, participants who had resolved a prior HCV infection were followed every 3 months. Between about 2008 and 2012, a few reinfection cases with stored pre-reinfection samples were identified. Across an HCV reinfection episode in roughly five donors, the study followed the TCR beta repertoire of virus-specific CD8 T cells over time. Samples for the late or post reinfection period were taken 12 to 24 weeks after reinfection was detected. Beyond this particular receptor, the publication reports: With only a handful of donors, the study could not reach definitive conclusions about public clonotypes linked to secondary clearance.

As concerns this clone: The clone's antigen remains unknown. The input lacks base qualities; no much larger clone sits a single base away.

There are 17 amino acids in the CDR3, from cysteine to phenylalanine inclusive. The DNA shown is the 51-base CDR3, in frame from base 1. Based on the germline V gene, the CDR1 and CDR2 sequences are SGHTA and FQGNSA. Cut back by 2 bases and 2 bases, the V and J ends lie 17 bases apart. According to the study, the label for this sample's time point signals: late/post reinfection, 12 to 24 weeks after detection. The sorted cells were sequenced directly ex vivo, without any in vitro expansion ahead of TCR sequencing. The donors, who were people who inject drugs, were enrolled in the Montreal Acute Hepatitis C Cohort Study (HEPCO) in Canada. As controls, total naive CD8 T cells were sorted as viable CD3+ CD8+ CD45RO- cells from a couple of donors at all three reinfection time points. Before sorting, cryopreserved peripheral blood mononuclear cells were thawed and CD8 T cells were purified from those thawed cells. The MACS CD8+ T cell Isolation Kit was used to enrich CD8 T cells through negative selection. Cells were sorted on a BD FACSAria II sorter using FACSDiva software, and FlowJo was used for data analysis.

Library preparation used the immunoSEQ multiplex PCR assay. Genomic DNA was extracted from the sorted cells, and Adaptive Biotechnologies' automated high-throughput method was used to sequence the TCR beta V, D and J regions. CDR3 regions were amplified with a two-step, bias-controlled multiplex PCR. An Illumina instrument was used to sequence the amplified TCR beta libraries. On the authors' methods: Demultiplexed reads were processed to lower amplification and sequencing bias, and the IMGT database was used to assign CDR3 sequences to gene families. ImmunoSEQ software version 2.0 was used to analyze repertoire data. Clonotype lists were filtered to remove out-of-frame sequences and sequences containing stop codons in the CDR3. Clonotypes with a frequency below 0.01% were excluded because such low-frequency clonotypes corresponded to less than one cell. Richness was calculated by dividing observed richness by the number of input cells, and evenness was calculated by dividing Shannon entropy by the log of observed richness. Repertoire diversity and the similarity between time points were measured using Simpson diversity and Morisita-Horn overlap indices. Clonotypes were categorized as dominant (>1%), sub-dominant (0.5-0.99%), low abundance (0.1-0.49%) or lowest abundance (<0.1%). A germline index was derived by subtracting total nucleotide additions from total CDR3 length and dividing the result by total CDR3 length. What TCRdb holds here is the immuneACCESS table cut down to in-frame rearrangements. Part of the clones is not present; checked against another copy, under half of the missing clones reflect an unresolved V gene, and the others are unexplained. The D gene and trimming were derived from the DNA, and the V and J assignments and clone size from that table. For this sample there are tens of thousands of clones; about 88% appear just once. The top ten clonotypes cover 0.72% of the sample.

The sequence was collected from a young man with hepatitis C virus infection. The chain links TRBV7-2 with TRBJ2-3; the D region possibly corresponds to TRBD2 (7 bases align). The sequencing sample was made of naive CD8+ T cells sorted from blood. This specimen's cell subset or site label, interpreted: total naive CD8+CD45RO- T cells. The CDR3 is CASSLRGSGTSTDTQYF. The nucleotide sequence is given as TGTGCCAGCAGCTTAAGGGGGAGCGGGACTTCCACAGATACGCAGTATTTT.